Listed here are 5 T cell receptor beta chains from one sample, sequenced in a study of T cells in Graves' hyperthyroidism and ophthalmopathy. Regions amplified from RNA transcripts were the TCR beta CDR3 regions. The TCR CDR3 first-round RT-PCR relied on the HTBI primer set. TCRdb redid the calling of the multiplex PCR reads with MiXCR, one entry per CDR3 protein. The repertoire consists of 500,000 to 600,000 distinct CDR3 sequences, with approximately 49% occurring once and the leading ten covering about two fifths. Sequencing input: peripheral blood or thyroid tissue (not recorded which). The source is an adult woman with Graves' disease, either hyperthyroidism or ophthalmopathy (not recorded which).

This clonotype came up a few times. This may be a read error, as it is one base from a much larger clone. The chain recombines TRBV24-1 with TRBJ1-5; D is ambiguous. Per the germline V gene, CDR1 is KGHDR and CDR2 is SFDVKD. The CDR3 spans 12 residues. Trimming took off 1 base at V and 4 bases at J, with 1 base between the two ends. The CDR3 protein is CATSDFNQPQHF. CDR3 sequence (DNA): TGTGCCACCAGTGATTTTAATCAGCCCCAGCATTTT.

This clonotype has at least ten counts. This rearrangement joins TRBV5-8 to TRBJ1-5, with D unclear. Per germline, CDR1 SGHTS and CDR2 YDEGEE. The V and J ends lost 0 bases and 4 bases respectively, with 8 bases between them. The CDR3 runs 14 residues. For the CDR3, the DNA is TGTGCCAGCAGCTTGGACCAGGCAAATCAGCCCCAGCATTTT. Protein product: CASSLDQANQPQHF.

The J gene is TRBJ1-6, the V gene TRBV10-2; D remains unclear. This CDR3 contains 16 residues. Germline V CDR1 and CDR2: WSHSY, SAAADI. V was trimmed by 7 bases and J by 0 bases, leaving 13 bases between them. The DNA for the CDR3 is TGCGCCAGCATTGACACGTTGAGCTCCTATAATTCACCCCTCCACTTT. Amino acids: CASIDTLSSYNSPLHF.

The chain recombines TRBV6-2 or TRBV6-3 with TRBJ1-5, with 8 bases fitting TRBD1. The V segment lost 5 bases and the J segment 6 bases; nucleotides outside the gene matches: 6. The CDR3 is 14 residues long. Germline V gene lookup returns CDR1 MNHEY and CDR2 SVGEGT. The CDR3 DNA reads as TGTGCCAGCAGTCAACAGGGGGATCGTCAGCCCCAGCATTTT. Translated: CASSQQGDRQPQHF.

At least ten counts were recorded for this clonotype. The rearrangement uses TRBV5-6 and TRBJ1-1; D is possibly TRBD1 (6 bases). Germline CDR1 reads SGHDT; CDR2 reads YYEEEE. V lost 2 bases and J 7 bases, leaving 15 bases between the germline ends. This CDR3 is 14 amino acids long. CDR3 amino acids: CASSFSGTRYEAFF. CDR3 bases: TGTGCCAGCAGCTTCTCCGGGACAAGATATGAAGCTTTCTTT.